This T cell receptor beta chain derives from a study of Ad26.COV2.S vaccination and SARS-CoV-2 variants. As for the study in general: Donor joined the COV1001 Ad26.COV2.S trial arm. General study findings and limits: CD8+ and CD4+ T cells specific for spike reportedly responded with substantial breadth after vaccination.

This table comes from immunoSEQ multiplex PCR, and its TCRdb copy is limited to in-frame clones, with some not included. The sample consists of 400,000 to 450,000 clones, around 93% of them appearing once. This clone was found once. Its antigen is as yet unknown. Treatment defined: some 19 received Ad26.COV2.S at low or high dose, single or two shots; roughly five received placebo; per-sample allocation not given. Each sample was drawn 63 days after the first injection (of vaccine or placebo). Recruitment in Boston yielded a donor of adult age, 18-55 years. The TCR originated in a person between 18 and 60 years old who received the Ad26.COV2.S COVID-19 vaccine or a placebo. The specimen was peripheral blood, collected in a trial of Ad26.COV2.S vaccine versus placebo.

CDR3 nucleotide sequence: TGTGCCAGCAGCCAACCAGGGGTGGTACACAATGAGCAGTTCTTC. It encodes CASSQPGVVHNEQFF. This chain joins TRBV3-1 (or the pseudogene TRBV3-2) and TRBJ2-1, with D tentatively TRBD1 (6 bases). The germline CDR1 and CDR2 sequences are LGHDT and YNNKEL (reference sequence). This CDR3 spans 15 amino acids. Trimming took off 2 bases at V and 5 bases at J, with 13 bases between the two ends.